This paragraph reports one T cell receptor beta chain. These data originate in a study of blood T cell repertoires in COVID-19. On the study more broadly: COVID-19 samples from acute and convalescent phases originated in the United States, Italy and Spain. In each case, the material was cDNA or gDNA derived from T cells, B-cell-depleted T cells, or PBMCs.

Germline assignment: CDR1 MNHNS and CDR2 SASEGT. The CDR3 is 15 residues long. V gave up 2 bases and J gave up 9 bases; unmatched junction bases: 5. Study processing details: Reference gene primer amplification gave nucleated cell count estimates. Sequenced by immunoSEQ multiplex PCR; TCRdb stores in-frame clones only, minus some. That table is the source of V, J and clone size, and D and trimming were worked out from the DNA. The sample contains 130,000 to 150,000 clones, more than 75% of which appear only once. The sequence was collected from a human donor in a cohort sampled during active COVID-19. The rearrangement links TRBV6-1 to TRBJ1-6; 9 bases map to TRBD1. Source material: peripheral blood. This CDR3 is CASSELDRGSSPLHF. CDR3 DNA sequence: TGTGCCAGCAGTGAACTGGACAGGGGCAGTTCACCCCTCCACTTT.